One sample yielded the 22 T cell receptor beta chains listed below, sequenced in a study of blood T cell repertoires in COVID-19. Using immunoSEQ multiplex PCR, the repertoire was profiled, and TCRdb retains in-frame clones only, with some absent. The sample carries 100,000 to 120,000 clones, about 75% recorded once. The sequencing input was peripheral blood. The receptors derive from a woman between 65 and 79 years old with acute or convalescent COVID-19.

The J gene is TRBJ1-2, the V gene TRBV5-8; 7 bases align to TRBD1. This CDR3 is built from 13 residues. The trim removed 4 bases at V and 8 bases at J, leaving 8 bases unmatched. Germline loops: CDR1 SGHTS, CDR2 YDEGEE. CDR3 sequence: CASSVRQGKGYTF. CDR3 bases: TGTGCCAGCAGCGTGAGACAGGGTAAAGGCTACACCTTC.

The rearrangement uses TRBV9 and TRBJ1-4; 8 bases match TRBD1. The CDR3 has 16 amino acids. V gave up 0 bases and J gave up 7 bases; unmatched junction bases: 8. CDR1 is SGDLS, CDR2 YYNGEE, per germline. DNA for the CDR3: TGTGCCAGCAGCGTAGGTCGTCAGGGGGCGGTTGAAAAACTGTTTTTT. As protein: CASSVGRQGAVEKLFF.

The CDR3 bases are TGTGCCAGCTCGACACTAGCGGCGGGCTACGAGCAGTACTTC. Protein product: CASSTLAAGYEQYF. The V gene is TRBV18, the J gene TRBJ2-7, with TRBD2 matching over 8 bases. The CDR3 extends over 14 amino acids. Trimming took 6 bases from V and 3 from J; bases not matched to a gene: 7. The V gene's germline CDR1 is KGHSH and CDR2 LQKENI.

V and J are TRBV5-1 and TRBJ2-3; TRBD1 matches 12 bases. Germline lookup yields CDR1 SGHRS and CDR2 YFSETQ. With V trimmed by 4 bases and J by 7 bases, 4 bases remained unmatched. The CDR3 loop spans 14 amino acids. CDR3 DNA: TGCGCCAGCAGCCCGGGACAGGGGGCGAATACGCAGTATTTT. It yields the protein CASSPGQGANTQYF.

This sequence joins TRBV3-1 (or the pseudogene TRBV3-2) and TRBJ1-2; 8 nucleotides align to TRBD1. The CDR3 is 15 amino acids. V trimming: 5 bases; J trimming: 7 bases; junction bases outside the gene matches: 12. Germline V gene data show CDR1 as LGHDT and CDR2 as YNNKEL (reference sequence). The CDR3 DNA sequence: TGTGCCAGCAGCAGAACCCTCGACAGGGGAGGTGGCTACACCTTC. It codes for CASSRTLDRGGGYTF.

This clone was detected a few times. For the CDR3, the DNA is TGTGCCAGTAGTATAGGAGCCAGGATTACCTACAATGAGCAGTTCTTC. Its translation is CASSIGARITYNEQFF. This sequence joins TRBV19 and TRBJ2-1, with unresolved D. The CDR3 consists of 16 residues. Germline V gene lookup returns CDR1 LNHDA and CDR2 SQIVND (reference sequence). The germline V and J ends were trimmed by 1 base and 2 bases, with 12 bases remaining between them.

The gene calls are TRBV12-5 and TRBJ1-4; a weak D match, TRBD1 (6 bases). Trimming cost V 1 base and J 5 bases, with 11 bases left between them. Germline V gene lookup returns CDR1 LGHNT and CDR2 FRNRAP. The CDR3 is 15 amino acids. The CDR3 nucleotides are TGTGCTAGTGGTTTGGGACAGGCCCTCAATGAAAAACTGTTTTTT. Protein: CASGLGQALNEKLFF.

The chain employs TRBV28 and TRBJ2-2, with D possibly matching TRBD2 (6 bases). The CDR3 is made up of 18 amino acids. V gave up 3 bases and J gave up 3 bases, with 20 bases separating them. CDR1 is MDHEN and CDR2 is SYDVKM in the germline V gene. CDR3 amino acids: CASSLRPGPPGDTGELFF. The CDR3 DNA sequence: TGTGCCAGCAGTTTGCGCCCGGGACCCCCGGGGGACACCGGGGAGCTGTTTTTT. Using reference TRBV28 and TRBJ2-2 for the parts outside the CDR3, the full variable domain is DVKVTQSSRYLVKRTGEKVFLECVQDMDHENMFWYRQDPGLGLRLIYFSYDVKMKEKGDIPEGYSVSREKKERFSLILESASTNQTSMYLCASSLRPGPPGDTGELFFGEGSRLTVL.

J is TRBJ1-1 and V is TRBV10-3; 7 bases are a match to TRBD1. CDR1 and CDR2 from the germline V gene are ENHRY and SYGVKD. J lost 6 bases, V lost 8 bases, and 6 bases had no gene match. The CDR3 totals 12 residues. The CDR3 spells CAIQEGASEAFF. The CDR3 nucleotides read TGTGCCATCCAAGAGGGGGCGTCTGAAGCTTTCTTT.

In its sample, this clone was seen a few times. V is TRBV15 and J is TRBJ1-6, with 11 bases matching TRBD1. Germline V gene lookup returns CDR1 LNHNV and CDR2 YYDKDF (reference sequence). The CDR3 length is 15 residues. The V gene end was trimmed by 5 bases and the J gene end by 8 bases; junction bases not matched to a gene: 5. The CDR3 nucleotides read TGTGCCACCAGCCGGGACAGGGGGAGGTATTCACCCCTCCACTTT. It yields the protein CATSRDRGRYSPLHF.

This clone was seen just once. The chain carries TRBV19 and TRBJ1-2; D uncertain. Trimming took 7 bases from V and 8 from J, leaving 14 bases between them. The V gene's germline CDR1 is LNHDA and CDR2 SQIVND (reference sequence). CDR3 size: 12 residues. CDR3 coding DNA: TGTGCCAGTACAATCGGCGGAGGGGGCTACACCTTC. Its translation: CASTIGGGGYTF. The full variable domain, in which reference TRBV19 and TRBJ1-2 provide the parts outside the CDR3, is DGGITQSPKYLFRKEGQNVTLSCEQNLNHDAMYWYRQDPGQGLRLIYYSQIVNDFQKGDIAEGYSVSREKKESFPLTVTSAQKNPTAFYLCASTIGGGGYTFGSGTRLTVV.

The rearrangement uses TRBV5-1 and TRBJ2-1, with 12 bases aligning to TRBD2. With 4 bases clipped from V and 6 bases from J, the junction kept 2 bases outside the gene matches. The CDR3 contains 14 residues. The V gene's germline CDR1 is SGHRS and CDR2 YFSETQ. The CDR3 DNA follows: TGCGCCAGCAGCGGGACTAGCGGGTTCAATGAGCAGTTCTTC. Encoded protein: CASSGTSGFNEQFF.

This chain connects TRBV6-5 to TRBJ1-2; TRBD1 might be the D (6 bases). Trimming left V 6 bases short and J 1 base short, with 12 bases between. The CDR3 contains 14 residues. The germline V gene encodes CDR1 MNHEY and CDR2 SVGAGI. CDR3 sequence: CASRDGGRNYGYTF. CDR3 sequence (DNA): TGTGCCAGCAGGGACGGGGGGCGTAACTATGGCTACACCTTC.

This clone was counted once. The gene calls are TRBV18 and TRBJ2-3; 11 bases fit TRBD2. Germline CDR1 reads KGHSH; CDR2 reads LQKENI. V lost 2 bases to trimming and J lost 4 bases; unmatched junction nucleotides: 11. The CDR3 has 18 amino acids. CDR3 sequence (DNA): TGTGCCAGCTCACCATTTGAGCTAGCGGGGGGTACCGCAGATACGCAGTATTTT. Protein sequence: CASSPFELAGGTADTQYF.

V gene TRBV6-4 combines with J gene TRBJ1-6; D is perhaps TRBD1 (5 bases). From germline, CDR1 is MRHNA and CDR2 SNTAGT. Trimming took off 5 bases at V and 9 bases at J, with 14 bases between the two ends. The CDR3 is 14 amino acids. The CDR3 reads CASSTDRSSSPLHF. CDR3 DNA sequence: TGTGCCAGCAGTACCGACAGATCGTCTTCACCCCTCCACTTT.

This clone was detected a few times. V usage is TRBV7-6 and J usage is TRBJ1-3; 8 bases are shared with TRBD1. This CDR3 region has 13 residues. J gave up 7 bases and V 5 bases, and 4 bases lay outside the gene matches. CDR1 SGHVS and CDR2 FNYEAQ come from the germline V gene. The chain's CDR3 is CASSTGQGNTIYF. In nucleotides, the CDR3 is TGTGCCAGCAGCACCGGACAGGGTAACACCATATATTTT.

Note on this clone: Other DNA sequences from this sample encode an identical CDR3 as well. The J gene is TRBJ1-1, the V gene TRBV7-9; 9 nucleotides line up with TRBD1. The germline CDR1 and CDR2 sequences are SEHNR and FQNEAQ (reference sequence). With V trimmed by 8 bases and J by 4 bases, 5 bases remained unmatched. The CDR3 loop spans 13 amino acids. CDR3 coding DNA: TGTGCCAGCGGACAGGGGCTCGGCACTGAAGCTTTCTTT. It codes for CASGQGLGTEAFF.

The rearrangement joins TRBV27 to TRBJ2-3, with TRBD2 matching over 15 bases. Germline CDR1 MNHEY, CDR2 SMNVEV (reference sequence). Trimming at V came to 6 bases and at J to 4 bases, leaving 8 bases not matched to a gene. This CDR3 has 17 residues. CDR3 coding DNA: TGTGCCAGCAGCCTCTTGGGACTAGCGGGGGGCTCAGATACGCAGTATTTT. Amino acid sequence: CASSLLGLAGGSDTQYF.

Concerning this clone itself: Within the sample, other DNA sequences also encode this same CDR3. The genes are TRBV5-1 and TRBJ1-5; the D gene is possibly TRBD1 (5 bases). The CDR3 covers 14 residues. Germline values: CDR1 SGHRS, CDR2 YFSETQ. The V end was cut by 0 bases, the J end by 4 bases, with 8 bases between. In nucleotides, the CDR3 is TGCGCCAGCAGCTTGGGGGGGGGAAATCAGCCCCAGCATTTT. Translated: CASSLGGGNQPQHF.

The V call is TRBV5-6, the J call TRBJ1-6; weak D call: TRBD1 (6 bases). This CDR3 spans 15 amino acids. V lost 0 bases, J lost 9 bases, and 13 bases lay in between. Germline loops: CDR1 SGHDT, CDR2 YYEEEE. The DNA for the CDR3 is TGTGCCAGCAGCTTGGGGGCCAGGGGAGTTTCACCCCTCCACTTT. It encodes CASSLGARGVSPLHF. Combining the CDR3 with reference TRBV5-6 and TRBJ1-6 gives the whole variable domain DAGVTQSPTHLIKTRGQQVTLRCSPKSGHDTVSWYQQALGQGPQFIFQYYEEEERQRGNFPDRFSGHQFPNYSSELNVNALLLGDSALYLCASSLGARGVSPLHFGNGTRLTVT.

This sequence joins TRBV24-1 and TRBJ2-2; 7 bases align to TRBD1. V lost 4 bases, J lost 3 bases, and 4 bases stayed unmatched. Germline loops: CDR1 KGHDR, CDR2 SFDVKD. This CDR3 comprises 15 residues. CDR3: CATSDFGQDTGELFF. The DNA of the CDR3 is TGTGCCACCAGTGACTTTGGACAGGACACCGGGGAGCTGTTTTTT.

This rearrangement joins TRBV7-2 to TRBJ1-2; no clear D gene. CDR1 and CDR2 (germline): SGHTA, FQGNSA. The CDR3 covers 12 residues. Trimming took off 5 bases at V and 2 bases at J, with 6 bases between the two ends. The CDR3 DNA reads as TGTGCCAGCAGCCCCAGGAACTATGGCTACACCTTC. Its protein is CASSPRNYGYTF.